These T cell receptor beta chains were read from a single sample in a study of shared clonotypes between healthy human individuals. Method: immunoSEQ multiplex PCR; TCRdb's copy keeps in-frame clones and lacks some. The sample carries about 1.1 million clones, approximately 80% recorded once. The sample taken for sequencing was memory CD4+ T cells from PBMCs. These receptors all stem from a man between 18 and 35 years old in good health. Some clones in this sample may be carry-over from other donors' samples. Each CDR3 is given without its conserved first and last residue. Fields, in order: J gene, D gene, V gene, CDR3 protein. A D gene is named only where the DNA matches it firmly.

>TRBJ1-1|TRBD1|TRBV27
ASRAGTVNTEAF
>TRBJ1-1|-|TRBV5-1
ASSLWAARNTEAF
>TRBJ2-5|-|TRBV5-1
ASSSEGGRQETQY
>TRBJ1-5|-|TRBV9
ASSVMGDSNQPQH
>TRBJ1-1|-|TRBV20-1
SASSTEAF
>TRBJ2-2|-|TRBV5-1
ASSLAGTGTGELF
>TRBJ2-7|TRBD1|TRBV5-1
ASSLGQGGEQY
>TRBJ1-1|TRBD1|TRBV20-1
SAKDRGEAF
>TRBJ2-2|TRBD2|TRBV7-2
ASSLASGGAGELF
>TRBJ2-7|TRBD1|TRBV28
ASSLYGTGGTYEQY
>TRBJ2-3|-|TRBV29-1
SVVWGGTDTQY
>TRBJ1-3|-|TRBV7-8
ASSLTGGTGNTIY
>TRBJ1-4|-|TRBV6-6
ASTRGEYSEKLF
>TRBJ2-5|TRBD2|TRBV4-2
ASSQDLGTGGRETQY
>TRBJ1-3|-|TRBV9
ASSPGAVSSGNTIY
>TRBJ1-5|-|TRBV19
ASTLGRGQGNQPQH
>TRBJ2-7|TRBD2|TRBV7-3
ASSLGGSGGEQY
>TRBJ2-7|-|TRBV9
ASSVGVLHESYEQY
>TRBJ1-4|TRBD1|TRBV15
ATSRGDRGPEKLF
>TRBJ2-7|TRBD1|TRBV18
ASSGTGPYEQY
>TRBJ2-7|-|TRBV2
ASSVGFAGSGSSFYEQY
>TRBJ2-7|-|TRBV5-1
ASSLRDPYEQY
>TRBJ2-3|TRBD2|TRBV27
ASSKLAGHTDTQY
>TRBJ2-1|-|TRBV2
ASSEALSYNEQF
>TRBJ1-4|-|TRBV7-6
ASSLGSGAFNEKLF
>TRBJ2-1|-|TRBV9
ASSEVGDLYNEQF
>TRBJ2-5|TRBD1|TRBV5-1
ASSLRAGQVGETQY
>TRBJ2-7|-|TRBV25-1
ASSESPGAYEQY
>TRBJ2-1|TRBD1|TRBV7-2
ASSSYRGRQF
>TRBJ2-2|TRBD1|TRBV5-1
ASSLGTIQGSAGELF
>TRBJ1-3|-|TRBV7-8
ASSREGFMIGGTIY
>TRBJ2-5|-|TRBV25-1
ASSFGTGSMEY
>TRBJ1-2|TRBD1|TRBV4-1
ASSRRTGQGAEGYT
>TRBJ2-7|TRBD2|TRBV4-1
ASSQSSGRAYEQY
>TRBJ2-7|-|TRBV7-9
ATRGEPYEQY
>TRBJ1-5|TRBD1|TRBV10-2
ASSDVDRDQPQH
>TRBJ2-7|-|TRBV20-1
SAPSTYEQY
>TRBJ1-5|-|TRBV25-1
ASSEGGRGDQPQH
>TRBJ2-7|TRBD1|TRBV4-1
ASRRTGKDKQY
>TRBJ2-7|-|TRBV11-2
ASSLPGSSFEQY
>TRBJ2-7|TRBD1|TRBV10-1
ASSYSRDRGLYEQY
>TRBJ2-1|-|TRBV6-4
ASSATSYNEQF
>TRBJ2-3|-|TRBV19
ASSIGGGTDTQY
>TRBJ2-7|-|TRBV5-4
ASSSATTAREQY
>TRBJ1-5|-|TRBV5-8
ASSLWGSSNQPQH
>TRBJ2-1|TRBD1|TRBV28
ASSPGTGIWNEQF
>TRBJ1-2|TRBD1|TRBV25-1
ASSRQGDGYT
>TRBJ2-7|-|TRBV7-2
ASSRSVLNTYEQY
>TRBJ1-2|-|TRBV9
ASSVGVPGDYGYT
>TRBJ2-5|-|TRBV28
ASSKWGTKETQY
>TRBJ2-5|-|TRBV5-4
ASSIMGGGRETQY
>TRBJ2-6|-|TRBV28
ASSLGSYGANVLT